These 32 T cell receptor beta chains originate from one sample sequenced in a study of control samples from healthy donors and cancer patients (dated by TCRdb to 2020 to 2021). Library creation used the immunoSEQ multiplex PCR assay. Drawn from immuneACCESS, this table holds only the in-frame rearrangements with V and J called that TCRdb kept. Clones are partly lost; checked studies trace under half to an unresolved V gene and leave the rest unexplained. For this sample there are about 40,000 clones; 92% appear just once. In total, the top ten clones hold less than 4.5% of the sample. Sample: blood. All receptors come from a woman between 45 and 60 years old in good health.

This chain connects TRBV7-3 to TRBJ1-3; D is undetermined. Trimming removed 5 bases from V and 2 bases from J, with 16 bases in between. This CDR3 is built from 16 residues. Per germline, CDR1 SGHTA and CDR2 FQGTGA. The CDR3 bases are TGTGCCAGCAGCATCACCGGGGTATCCCCTGGAAACACCATATATTTT. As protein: CASSITGVSPGNTIYF.

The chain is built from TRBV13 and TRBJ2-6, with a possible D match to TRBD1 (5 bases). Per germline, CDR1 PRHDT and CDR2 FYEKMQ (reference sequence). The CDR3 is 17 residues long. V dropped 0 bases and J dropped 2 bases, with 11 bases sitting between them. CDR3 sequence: CASSLGGQGTGANVLTF. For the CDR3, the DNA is TGTGCCAGCAGCTTAGGCGGGCAGGGTACTGGGGCCAACGTCCTGACTTTC.

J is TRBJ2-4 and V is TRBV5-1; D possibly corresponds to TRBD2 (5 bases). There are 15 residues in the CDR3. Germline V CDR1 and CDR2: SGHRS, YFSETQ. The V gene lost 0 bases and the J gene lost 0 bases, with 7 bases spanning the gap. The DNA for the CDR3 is TGCGCCAGCAGCTTGGGGACTCAAGCCAAAAACATTCAGTACTTC. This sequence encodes CASSLGTQAKNIQYF.

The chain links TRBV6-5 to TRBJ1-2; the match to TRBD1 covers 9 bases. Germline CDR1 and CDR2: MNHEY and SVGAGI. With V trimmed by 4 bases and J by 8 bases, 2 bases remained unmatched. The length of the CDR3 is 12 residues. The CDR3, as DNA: TGTGCCAGCAGTTGGACAGGGGTGGGCTACACCTTC. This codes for CASSWTGVGYTF.

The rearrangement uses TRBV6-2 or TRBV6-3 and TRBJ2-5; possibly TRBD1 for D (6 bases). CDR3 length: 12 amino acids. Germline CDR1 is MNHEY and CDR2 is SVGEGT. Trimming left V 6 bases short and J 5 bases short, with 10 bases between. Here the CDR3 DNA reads TGTGCCAGCAGCCCCGACAGGGAGACCCAGTACTTC. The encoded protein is CASSPDRETQYF.

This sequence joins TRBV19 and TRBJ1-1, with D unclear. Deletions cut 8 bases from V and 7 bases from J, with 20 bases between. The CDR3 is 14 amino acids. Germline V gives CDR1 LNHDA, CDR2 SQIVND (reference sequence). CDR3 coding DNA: TGTGCCAGTTCCATATCGGTGGGGATAGGTGAAGCTTTCTTT. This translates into CASSISVGIGEAFF.

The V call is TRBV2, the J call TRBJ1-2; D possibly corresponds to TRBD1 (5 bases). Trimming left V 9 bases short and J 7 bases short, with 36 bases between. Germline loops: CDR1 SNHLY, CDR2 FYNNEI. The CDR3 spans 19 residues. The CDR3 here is CARPKRGEGDLGESAGYTF. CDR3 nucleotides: TGTGCCAGACCCAAAAGAGGGGAAGGTGATTTGGGTGAGTCCGCTGGCTACACCTTC.

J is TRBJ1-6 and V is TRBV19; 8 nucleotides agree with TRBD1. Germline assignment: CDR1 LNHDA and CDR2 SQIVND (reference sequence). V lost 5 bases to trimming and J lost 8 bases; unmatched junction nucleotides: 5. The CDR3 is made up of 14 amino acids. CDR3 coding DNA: TGTGCCAGTAGTGTGACAGGGGAGGATTCACCCCTCCACTTT. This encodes CASSVTGEDSPLHF.

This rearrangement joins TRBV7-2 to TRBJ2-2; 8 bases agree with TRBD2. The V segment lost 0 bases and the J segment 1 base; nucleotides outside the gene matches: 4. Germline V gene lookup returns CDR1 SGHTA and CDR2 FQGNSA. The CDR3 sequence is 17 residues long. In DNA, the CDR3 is TGTGCCAGCAGCTTAGCGCTCACTAGCGGGAACACCGGGGAGCTGTTTTTT. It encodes CASSLALTSGNTGELFF.

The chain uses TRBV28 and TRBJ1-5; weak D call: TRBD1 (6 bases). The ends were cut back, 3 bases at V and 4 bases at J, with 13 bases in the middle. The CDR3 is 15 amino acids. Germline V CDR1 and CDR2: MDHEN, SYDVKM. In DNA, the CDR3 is TGTGCCAGCAGTTTCACAGGGTCGGGTAATCAGCCCCAGCATTTT. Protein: CASSFTGSGNQPQHF.

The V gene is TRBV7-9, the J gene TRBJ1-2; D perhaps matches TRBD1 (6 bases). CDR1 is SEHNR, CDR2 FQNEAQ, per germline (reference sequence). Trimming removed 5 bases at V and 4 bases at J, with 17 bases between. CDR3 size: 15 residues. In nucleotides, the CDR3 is TGTGCCAGCAGCACGGCAGGGGCGTGGGGCTATGGCTACACCTTC. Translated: CASSTAGAWGYGYTF.

The CDR3 DNA is TGTGCCAGCGGCAAAGGGACAGGAAACTATGGCTACACCTTC. Amino acids: CASGKGTGNYGYTF. The chain joins TRBV21-1 to TRBJ1-2; TRBD1 was called by the table and not checked on the DNA. TRBV21-1 is listed as a pseudogene. The CDR3 spans 14 residues.

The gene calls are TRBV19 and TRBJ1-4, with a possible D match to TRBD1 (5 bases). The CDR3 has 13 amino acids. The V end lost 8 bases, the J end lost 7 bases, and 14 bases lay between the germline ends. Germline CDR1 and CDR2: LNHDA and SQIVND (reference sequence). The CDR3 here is CASWGVGSEKLFF. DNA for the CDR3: TGTGCCAGTTGGGGCGTTGGGAGTGAAAAACTGTTTTTT.

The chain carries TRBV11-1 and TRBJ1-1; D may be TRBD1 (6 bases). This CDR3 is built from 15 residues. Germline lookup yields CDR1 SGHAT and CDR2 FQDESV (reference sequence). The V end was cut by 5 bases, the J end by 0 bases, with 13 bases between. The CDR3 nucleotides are TGTGCCAGCAGCCCACCCGGGACACTGAACACTGAAGCTTTCTTT. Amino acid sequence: CASSPPGTLNTEAFF.

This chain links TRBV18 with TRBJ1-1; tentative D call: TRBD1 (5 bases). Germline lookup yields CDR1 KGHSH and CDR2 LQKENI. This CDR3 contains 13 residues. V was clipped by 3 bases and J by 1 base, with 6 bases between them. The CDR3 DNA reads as TGTGCCAGCTCACCCAGGGCGAACACTGAAGCTTTCTTT. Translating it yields CASSPRANTEAFF.

The DNA of the CDR3 is TGTGCCAGCAGTGGGGGCATTTCGTTTGGTGGCTACACCTTC. It yields the protein CASSGGISFGGYTF. The V gene is TRBV2, the J gene TRBJ1-2, with a weak D call TRBD1 (5 bases). The CDR3 runs to 14 residues. The germline gives CDR1 SNHLY, CDR2 FYNNEI. Trimming shortened V by 4 bases and J by 7 bases, and 16 bases separated the two germline ends.

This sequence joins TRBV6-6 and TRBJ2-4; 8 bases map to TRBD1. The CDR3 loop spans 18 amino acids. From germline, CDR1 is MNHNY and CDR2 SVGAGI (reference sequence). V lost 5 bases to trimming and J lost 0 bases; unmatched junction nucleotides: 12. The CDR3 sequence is CASSPGQGKHLAKNIQYF. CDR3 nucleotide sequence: TGTGCCAGCAGTCCTGGACAGGGCAAACATTTAGCCAAAAACATTCAGTACTTC.

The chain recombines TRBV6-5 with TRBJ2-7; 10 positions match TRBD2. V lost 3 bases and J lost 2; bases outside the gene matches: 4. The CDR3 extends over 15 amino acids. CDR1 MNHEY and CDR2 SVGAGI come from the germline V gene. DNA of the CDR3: TGTGCCAGCAGTTATGCAGCGGGGGGGCCCTACGAGCAGTACTTC. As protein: CASSYAAGGPYEQYF.

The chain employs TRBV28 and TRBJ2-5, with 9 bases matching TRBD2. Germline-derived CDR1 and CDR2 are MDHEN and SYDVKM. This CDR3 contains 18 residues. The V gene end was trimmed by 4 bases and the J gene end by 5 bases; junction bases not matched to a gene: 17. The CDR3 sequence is CASSSPTGPGLAWETQYF. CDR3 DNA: TGTGCCAGCAGTTCCCCCACCGGACCGGGACTAGCATGGGAGACCCAGTACTTC.

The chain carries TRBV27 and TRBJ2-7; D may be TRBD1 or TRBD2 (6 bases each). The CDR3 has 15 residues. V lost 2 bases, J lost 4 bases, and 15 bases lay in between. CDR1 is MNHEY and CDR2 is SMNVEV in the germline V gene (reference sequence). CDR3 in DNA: TGTGCCAGCAGTTTAAAGGGGGGCGCAGTATACGAGCAGTACTTC. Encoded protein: CASSLKGGAVYEQYF.

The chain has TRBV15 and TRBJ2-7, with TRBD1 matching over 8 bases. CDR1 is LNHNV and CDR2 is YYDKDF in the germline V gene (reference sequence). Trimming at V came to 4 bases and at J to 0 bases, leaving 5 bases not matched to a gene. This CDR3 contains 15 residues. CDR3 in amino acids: CATSIYGQGSYEQYF. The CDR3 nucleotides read TGTGCCACCAGCATTTACGGACAGGGCTCCTACGAGCAGTACTTC.

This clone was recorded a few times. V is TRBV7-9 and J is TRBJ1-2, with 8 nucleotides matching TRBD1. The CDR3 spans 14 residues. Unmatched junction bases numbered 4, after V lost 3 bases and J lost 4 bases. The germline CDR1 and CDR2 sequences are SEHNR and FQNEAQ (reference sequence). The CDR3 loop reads CASSLGGTGYGYTF. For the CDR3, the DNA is TGTGCCAGCAGCTTGGGAGGGACAGGCTATGGCTACACCTTC. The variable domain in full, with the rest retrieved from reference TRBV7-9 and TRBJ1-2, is DTGVSQNPRHKITKRGQNVTFRCDPISEHNRLYWYRQTLGQGPEFLTYFQNEAQLEKSRLLSDRFSAERPKGSFSTLEIQRTEQGDSAMYLCASSLGGTGYGYTFGSGTRLTVV.

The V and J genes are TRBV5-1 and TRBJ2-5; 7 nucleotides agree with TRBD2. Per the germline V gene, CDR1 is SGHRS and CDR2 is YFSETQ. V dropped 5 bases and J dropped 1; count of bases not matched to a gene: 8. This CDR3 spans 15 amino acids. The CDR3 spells CASRVLAARQETQYF. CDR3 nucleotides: TGCGCCAGCAGGGTTCTAGCGGCACGCCAAGAGACCCAGTACTTC.

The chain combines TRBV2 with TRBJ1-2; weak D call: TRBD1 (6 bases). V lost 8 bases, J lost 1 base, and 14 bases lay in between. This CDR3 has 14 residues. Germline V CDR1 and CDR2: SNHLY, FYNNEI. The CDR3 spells CASGVYRVNYGYTF. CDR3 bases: TGTGCCAGCGGGGTTTACAGGGTTAACTATGGCTACACCTTC.

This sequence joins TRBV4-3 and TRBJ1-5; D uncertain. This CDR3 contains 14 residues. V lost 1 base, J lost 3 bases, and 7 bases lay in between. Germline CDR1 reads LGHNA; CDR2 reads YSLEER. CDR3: CASSQVGHNQPQHF. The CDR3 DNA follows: TGCGCCAGCAGCCAAGTCGGGCACAATCAGCCCCAGCATTTT.

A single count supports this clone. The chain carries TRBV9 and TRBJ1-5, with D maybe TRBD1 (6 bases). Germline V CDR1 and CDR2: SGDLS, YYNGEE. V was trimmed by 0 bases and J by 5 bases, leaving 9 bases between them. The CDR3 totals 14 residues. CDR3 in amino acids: CASSVAAGDQPQHF. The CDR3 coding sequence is TGTGCCAGCAGCGTAGCCGCAGGGGATCAGCCCCAGCATTTT. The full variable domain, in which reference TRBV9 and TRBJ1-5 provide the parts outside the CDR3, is DSGVTQTPKHLITATGQRVTLRCSPRSGDLSVYWYQQSLDQGLQFLIQYYNGEERAKGNILERFSAQQFPDLHSELNLSSLELGDSALYFCASSVAAGDQPQHFGDGTRLSIL.

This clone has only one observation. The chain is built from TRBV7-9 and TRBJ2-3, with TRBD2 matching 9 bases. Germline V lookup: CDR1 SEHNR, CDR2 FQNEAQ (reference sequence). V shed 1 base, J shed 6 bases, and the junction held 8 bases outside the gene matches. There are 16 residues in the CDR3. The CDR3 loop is CASSLEGGGVMDTQYF. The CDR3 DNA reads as TGTGCCAGCAGCTTAGAGGGCGGGGGGGTCATGGATACGCAGTATTTT.

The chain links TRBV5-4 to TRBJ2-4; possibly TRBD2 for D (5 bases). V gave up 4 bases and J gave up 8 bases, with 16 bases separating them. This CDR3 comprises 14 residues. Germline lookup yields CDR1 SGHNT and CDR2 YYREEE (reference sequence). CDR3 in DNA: TGTGCCAGCAGCCCCAGTGGGAGACCGGACATTCAGTACTTC. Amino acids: CASSPSGRPDIQYF.

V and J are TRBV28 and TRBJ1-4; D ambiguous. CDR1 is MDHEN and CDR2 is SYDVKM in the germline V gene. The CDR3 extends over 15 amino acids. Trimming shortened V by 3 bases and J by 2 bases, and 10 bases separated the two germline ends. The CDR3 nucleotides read TGTGCCAGCAGTTTTGTTGGATCCACTAATGAAAAACTGTTTTTT. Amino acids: CASSFVGSTNEKLFF.

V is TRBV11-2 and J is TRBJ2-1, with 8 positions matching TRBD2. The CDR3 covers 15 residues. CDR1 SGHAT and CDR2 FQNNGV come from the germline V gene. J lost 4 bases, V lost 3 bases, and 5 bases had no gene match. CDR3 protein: CASSLTGGAYNEQFF. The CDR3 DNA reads TGTGCCAGCAGCTTGACGGGGGGGGCGTACAATGAGCAGTTCTTC.

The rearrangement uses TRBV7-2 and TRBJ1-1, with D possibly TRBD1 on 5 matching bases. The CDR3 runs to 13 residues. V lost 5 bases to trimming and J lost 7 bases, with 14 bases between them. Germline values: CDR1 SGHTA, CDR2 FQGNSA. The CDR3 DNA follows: TGTGCCAGCAGCCAGATCCGGGACGGTGAAGCTTTCTTT. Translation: CASSQIRDGEAFF.

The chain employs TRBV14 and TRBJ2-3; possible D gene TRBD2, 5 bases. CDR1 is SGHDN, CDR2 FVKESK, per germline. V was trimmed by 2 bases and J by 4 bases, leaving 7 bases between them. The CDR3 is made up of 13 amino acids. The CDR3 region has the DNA TGTGCCAGCAGCCAATGGGAGTCAGATACGCAGTATTTT. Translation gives CASSQWESDTQYF.